A selection of T cell receptor beta chains follows, all from one sample in a study of control samples from healthy donors and cancer patients. This table comes from immunoSEQ multiplex PCR, and its TCRdb copy is limited to in-frame clones, with some not included. The table records some 200,000 clones, 85% to 95% of them present only once. The material sequenced was blood. Receptors originate from a man in his fifties in good health. Each CDR3 is given with its conserved first and last residue. A D gene is named only where the DNA matches it firmly. Some rows have no size entry. The others give once, few or many, or a class for an expanded clone.

v_call	d_call	clone_size	j_call	cdr3_nt	cdr3_aa
TRBV11-3	NA	NA	TRBJ1-1	TGTGCCAGCAGCTCAGGCAGGGGCACTGAAGCTTTCTTT	CASSSGRGTEAFF
TRBV3-1/TRBV3-2	NA	NA	TRBJ2-1	TGTGCCAGCGGTAGCGTCGCCTACAATGAGCAGTTCTTC	CASGSVAYNEQFF
TRBV5-1	NA	NA	TRBJ1-5	TGCGCCAGCAGCTTGGGGCCAATTGGCAATCAGCCCCAGCATTTT	CASSLGPIGNQPQHF
TRBV28	NA	NA	TRBJ1-4	TGTGCCAGCAGCCCCCCCCCTTCGGTGCAGGAAAAACTGTTTTTT	CASSPPPSVQEKLFF
TRBV21-1	NA	NA	TRBJ2-7	TGTGCCAGCAGCCGCGAGCAGTACTTC	CASSREQYF
TRBV7-2	TRBD1	once	TRBJ1-1	TGTGCCAGCAGCGAGCAGGGGGGGAGCACTGAAGCTTTCTTT	CASSEQGGSTEAFF
TRBV12-3/TRBV12-4	NA	NA	TRBJ1-1	TGTGCCAGCCTCGGGGAAGCTGAAGCTTTCTTT	CASLGEAEAFF
TRBV10-3	TRBD1	NA	TRBJ1-2	TGTGCCACCGGGACAGGGGTAGGGAACTATGGCTACACCTTC	CATGTGVGNYGYTF
TRBV4-1	NA	NA	TRBJ1-5	TGCGCCAGCAGCCAAGTCGGTCTTTGGGAGAAGGATCAGCCCCAGCATTTT	CASSQVGLWEKDQPQHF
TRBV6-6	NA	NA	TRBJ1-4	TGTGCCAGCAGTTATACGGCGGACGCAACTAATGAAAAACTGTTTTTT	CASSYTADATNEKLFF
TRBV24-1	NA	once	TRBJ1-1	TGTGCCACCAGTGACTCCTTAGGGGCTGAAGCTTTCTTT	CATSDSLGAEAFF
TRBV7-9	TRBD1	once	TRBJ1-5	TGTGCCAGCAGTCCCGGGACAGCCAATCAGCCCCAGCATTTT	CASSPGTANQPQHF
TRBV4-2	NA	NA	TRBJ1-2	TGTGCCAGCAGCCAGGCCGAGGCGCGGTATGGCTACACCTTC	CASSQAEARYGYTF
TRBV5-5	TRBD2	NA	TRBJ2-1	TGTGCCAGCAGCTCCTGGACTAGCGGTAATGAGCAGTTCTTC	CASSSWTSGNEQFF
TRBV19	TRBD2	NA	TRBJ2-3	TGTGCCAGTAGTCGGAGGGCGGGGGTTAGCACAGATACGCAGTATTTT	CASSRRAGVSTDTQYF
TRBV5-1	NA	NA	TRBJ2-3	TGCGCCAGCAGCTCCACAGGGGAGGGCACAGATACGCAGTATTTT	CASSSTGEGTDTQYF